This T cell receptor (beta chain) was obtained from a study of T cells in severe cutaneous drug reactions (dated by TCRdb to the late 2010s). In the study overall: Recruitment took place between about 2010 and 2019, drawing patients from Taiwan, Thailand and a European registry network. Enrollment was limited to patients whose SJS/TEN or DRESS diagnosis was probable or definite according to RegiSCAR criteria. Assignment of the culprit drug relied on both the Naranjo algorithm and the ALDEN drug causality algorithm. Patients in either the acute or the recovery stage provided biological samples, such as blister fluids/cells and PBMC. Bulk TCR sequencing was combined with single-cell sequencing, quantitative PCR validation, functional assays and transgenic mouse experiments. Libraries used iRepertoire multiplex PCR; authors cited a comparison showing similar capture of abundant clonotypes across iRepertoire and 5' RACE methods with or without UMI.

The CDR3 sequence holds 18 residues, the cysteine and phenylalanine included. No DNA is listed. CDR1 MNHEY and CDR2 SVGEGT are derived from the germline V gene. A count is missing, but by frequency this clonotype is medium-sized (0.01 to 0.1%). This clone's antigen is unknown. For both bulk and single-cell sequencing, libraries were prepared with the iRepertoire multiplex PCR system and TCR subtype-specific primers. Multiplex PCR with primers targeting V, D and J gene regions was used to generate bulk TCR beta libraries. Bulk TCR library preparation used roughly 95-550 ng of RNA per sample as input. Bulk TCR beta amplicons were sequenced on an Illumina MiSeq. The authors' analysis ran thus. Quality control steps removed sample misassignments and low-quality sequencing reads. The amino acids lying between the V-gene Y[YFLI]C motif and the J-segment [FW]GXGT motif were defined as CDR3. The IMGT database served as the reference for assigning TRBV and TRBJ genes and CDR3 clonotypes. Per-sample TRBV expression was normalized to the mean of the same gene in PBMC from under 50 healthy donors. Once TCRdb had reprocessed the reads, it stored one entry per CDR3 protein sequence and supplied no DNA. These V and J calls originate from TCRdb's pipeline instead of the authors' own analysis. This specimen's table enumerates approximately 5,800 distinct CDR3 sequences. The ten largest account for 15% of the sample.

Sequencing was performed on donors who were patients with carbamazepine-induced Stevens-Johnson syndrome or toxic epidermal necrolysis (CBZ-SJS/TEN). Peripheral blood repertoires came from CBZ-SJS/TEN patients of Han Chinese (about 5) and European (roughly 6) origin. Patients with drug-induced severe cutaneous adverse reactions had T cell receptor repertoires profiled by next-generation sequencing to look for drug-specific clonotypes. The RNA source was either peripheral blood mononuclear cells or blister cells from skin lesions. What the research found in general, with its limitations: CBZ-SJS/TEN patients showed strongly increased TRBV12-4 usage, with averages of about 32% in blister cells and 5% to 5.5% in PBMC. Although undetectable or scarce in tolerant-control and healthy-donor PBMC, a public TCRbeta CDR3 was found in all seven CBZ-SJS/TEN blister samples, at a mean of around 15%. The authors stated that further study is still needed to find out whether the public TCR applies more generally to SJS/TEN caused by other drugs.

The clonotype comes from a human donor with a severe cutaneous adverse drug reaction. The chain is encoded by TRBV6-2 or TRBV6-3 joined to TRBJ2-1; the D call of TRBD2 rests on TCRdb alone, since no DNA is present to check it. The material sequenced was PBMCs. The CDR3 loop reads CASSTPSLLAGEVNEQFF.